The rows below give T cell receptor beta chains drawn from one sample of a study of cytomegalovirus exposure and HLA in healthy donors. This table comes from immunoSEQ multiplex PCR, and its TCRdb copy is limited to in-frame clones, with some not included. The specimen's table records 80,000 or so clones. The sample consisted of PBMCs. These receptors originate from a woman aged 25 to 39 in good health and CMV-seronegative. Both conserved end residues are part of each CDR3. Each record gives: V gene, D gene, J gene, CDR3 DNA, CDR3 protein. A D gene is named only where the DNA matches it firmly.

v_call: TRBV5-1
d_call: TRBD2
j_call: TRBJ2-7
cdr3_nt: TGCGCCAGCAGCTTCTCCAGCGGGAGTTACGAGCAGTACTTC
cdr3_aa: CASSFSSGSYEQYF

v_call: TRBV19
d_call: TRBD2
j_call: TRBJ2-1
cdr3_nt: TGTGCCAGTAGTATAAGAATGGGAACTAGCGGGGGGACTGAGCAGTTCTTC
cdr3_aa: CASSIRMGTSGGTEQFF

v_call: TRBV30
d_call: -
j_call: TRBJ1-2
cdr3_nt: TGTGCCTTCTACGTGGTTGGCTACACCTTC
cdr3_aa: CAFYVVGYTF

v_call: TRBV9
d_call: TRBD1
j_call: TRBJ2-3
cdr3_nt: TGTGCCAGCAGTTTTGGACAGGCCGCGGATACGCAGTATTTT
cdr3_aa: CASSFGQAADTQYF

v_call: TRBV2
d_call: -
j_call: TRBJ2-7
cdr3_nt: TGTGCCAGCAGTGAAGGACAGTTTTACGAGCAGTACTTC
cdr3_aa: CASSEGQFYEQYF

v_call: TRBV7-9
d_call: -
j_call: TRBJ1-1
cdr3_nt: TGTGCCAGCAGTCCAGGGGCAGATCGCCGGGGCACTGAAGCTTTCTTT
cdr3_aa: CASSPGADRRGTEAFF

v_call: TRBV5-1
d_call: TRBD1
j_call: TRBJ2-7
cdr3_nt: TGCGCCAGCAGCTTAACAGGGGCCCGGGGCGAGCAGTACTTC
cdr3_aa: CASSLTGARGEQYF

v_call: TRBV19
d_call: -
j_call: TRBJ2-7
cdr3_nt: TGTGCCAGTAGGCGCGTGGGCGATATCTCCTACGAGCAGTACTTC
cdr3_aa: CASRRVGDISYEQYF

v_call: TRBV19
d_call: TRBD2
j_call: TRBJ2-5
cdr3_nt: TGTGCCAGTAGCCAGACTAGCGGGGGGGGTTTCGGAGAGACCCAGTACTTC
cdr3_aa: CASSQTSGGGFGETQYF

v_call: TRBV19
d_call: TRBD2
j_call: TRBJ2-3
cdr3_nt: TGTGCCAGTAGTATCCGGGCTAGCGGAACAGATACGCAGTATTTT
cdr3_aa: CASSIRASGTDTQYF

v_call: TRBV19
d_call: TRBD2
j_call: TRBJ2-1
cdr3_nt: TGTGCCAGTAGTCCCCGGACTAGCGGGAGTAGGTATGAGCAGTTCTTC
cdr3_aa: CASSPRTSGSRYEQFF

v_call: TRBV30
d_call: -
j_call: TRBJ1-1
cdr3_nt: TGTGCCTGGAGTGTAACGGGGGTGAGGGCTGAAGCTTTCTTT
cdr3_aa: CAWSVTGVRAEAFF

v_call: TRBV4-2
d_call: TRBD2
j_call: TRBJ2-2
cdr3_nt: TGTGCCAGCAGCCCCAGACTAGCGGTCCCCGGGGAGCTGTTTTTT
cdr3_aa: CASSPRLAVPGELFF

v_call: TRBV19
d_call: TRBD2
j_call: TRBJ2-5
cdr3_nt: TGTGCCAGTAGTATAACTAGCGGTTACCAAGAGACCCAGTACTTC
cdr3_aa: CASSITSGYQETQYF

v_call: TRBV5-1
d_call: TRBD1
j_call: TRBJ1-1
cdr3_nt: TGCGCCAGCAGCTCCGGGACAGGGGGCAGGACTGAAGCTTTCTTT
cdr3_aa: CASSSGTGGRTEAFF

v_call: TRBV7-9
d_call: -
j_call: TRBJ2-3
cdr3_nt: TGTGCCAGCAGTGATGTGAGTAATAGTGCAGATACGCAGTATTTT
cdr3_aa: CASSDVSNSADTQYF

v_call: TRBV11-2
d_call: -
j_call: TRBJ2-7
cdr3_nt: TGTGCCAGCAGCGTGCAATCCGGGATCCCCTACGAGCAGTACTTC
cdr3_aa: CASSVQSGIPYEQYF

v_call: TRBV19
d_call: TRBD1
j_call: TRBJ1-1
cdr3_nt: TGTGCCAGTAGGCACAGGGGGATTATGAACACTGAAGCTTTCTTT
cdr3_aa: CASRHRGIMNTEAFF

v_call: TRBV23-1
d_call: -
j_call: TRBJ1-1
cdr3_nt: TGCGCCAGCAGTCAATGGTTAGGCGGGAACACTGAAGCTTTCTTT
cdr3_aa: CASSQWLGGNTEAFF

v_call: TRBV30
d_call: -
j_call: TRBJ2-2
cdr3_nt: TGTGCCTTATCCAACACCGGGGAGCTGTTTTTT
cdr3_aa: CALSNTGELFF

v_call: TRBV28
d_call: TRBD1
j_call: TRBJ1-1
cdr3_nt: TGTGCCAGCAGTCCCTCATGGGACAGGGTCATGAACACTGAAGCTTTCTTT
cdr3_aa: CASSPSWDRVMNTEAFF

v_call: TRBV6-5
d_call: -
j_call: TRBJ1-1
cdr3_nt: TGTGCCACACATAGGGGAGGGGGGGCAGGCGCTGAAGCTTTCTTT
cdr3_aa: CATHRGGGAGAEAFF

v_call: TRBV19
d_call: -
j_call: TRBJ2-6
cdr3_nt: TGTGCCAGTAGTATAGACGGGTTCTCTGGGGCCAACGTCCTGACTTTC
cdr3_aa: CASSIDGFSGANVLTF

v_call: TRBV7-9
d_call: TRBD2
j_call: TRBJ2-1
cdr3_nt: TGTGCCAGCAGCGCGGGACTAGCGGGCTACAATGAGCAGTTCTTC
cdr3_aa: CASSAGLAGYNEQFF

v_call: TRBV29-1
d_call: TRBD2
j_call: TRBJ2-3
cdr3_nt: TGCAGCGTTATACAGGGACTAGCGGGAGTGGCAGATACGCAGTATTTT
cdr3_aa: CSVIQGLAGVADTQYF

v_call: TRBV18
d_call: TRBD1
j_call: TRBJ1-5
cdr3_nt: TGTGCCAGCTCACCGACAGGGGGTCAGCCCCAGCATTTT
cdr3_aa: CASSPTGGQPQHF

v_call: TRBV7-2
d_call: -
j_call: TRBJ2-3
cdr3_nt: TGTGCCAGCAGCTTAGCCGGGAGAGGAGATACGCAGTATTTT
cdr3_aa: CASSLAGRGDTQYF

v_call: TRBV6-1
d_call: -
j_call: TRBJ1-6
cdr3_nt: TGTGCCAGCAGCGGCCAGGGAGGGGCCCGTTCACCCCTCCACTTT
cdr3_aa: CASSGQGGARSPLHF

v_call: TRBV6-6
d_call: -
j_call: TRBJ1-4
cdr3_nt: TGTGCCAGCAGTTACTCGACTGGGGCTCATGAAAAACTGTTTTTT
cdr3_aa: CASSYSTGAHEKLFF

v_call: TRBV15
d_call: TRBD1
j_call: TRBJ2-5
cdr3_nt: TGTGCCACCAACGGCGGACAGGGTTTGCGCGAGACCCAGTACTTC
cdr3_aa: CATNGGQGLRETQYF

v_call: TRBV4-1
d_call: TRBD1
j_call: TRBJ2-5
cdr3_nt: TGCGCCAGCAGCCAGGGACAGGGGGGAGAGACCCAGTACTTC
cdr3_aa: CASSQGQGGETQYF

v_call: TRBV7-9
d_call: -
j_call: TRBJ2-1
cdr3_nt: TGTGCCAGCAGCCCCGGAGGGATAAACGACAATGAGCAGTTCTTC
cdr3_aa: CASSPGGINDNEQFF

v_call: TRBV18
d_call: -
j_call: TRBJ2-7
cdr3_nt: TGTGCCAGCTCACCTTCTCAGCGAGGCGAGCAGTACTTC
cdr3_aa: CASSPSQRGEQYF

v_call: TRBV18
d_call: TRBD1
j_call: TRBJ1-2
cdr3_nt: TGTGCCAGCTCACCTCGACAGGGGGCTGACTACACCTTC
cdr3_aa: CASSPRQGADYTF

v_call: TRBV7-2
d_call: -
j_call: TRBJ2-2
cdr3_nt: TGTGCCAGCAGCGTCCAAGGGAGCACCGGGGAGCTGTTTTTT
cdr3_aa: CASSVQGSTGELFF

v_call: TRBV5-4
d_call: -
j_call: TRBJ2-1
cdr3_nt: TGTGCCAGCAGCCTGGGACTTGACAATGAGCAGTTCTTC
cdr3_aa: CASSLGLDNEQFF

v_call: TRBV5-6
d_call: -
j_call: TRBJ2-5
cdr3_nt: TGTGCCAGCAGCTTCTCATCAGGGGCAAATCAAGAGACCCAGTACTTC
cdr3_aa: CASSFSSGANQETQYF

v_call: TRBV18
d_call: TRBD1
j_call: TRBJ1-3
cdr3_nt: TGTGCCAGCTCACCACAGGGGGCGCCAGGAAACACCATATATTTT
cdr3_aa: CASSPQGAPGNTIYF

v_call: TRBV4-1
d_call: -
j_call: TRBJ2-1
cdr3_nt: TGCGCCAGCAGCCAAGATCTAGGGGGAGAGCAGTTCTTC
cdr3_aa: CASSQDLGGEQFF

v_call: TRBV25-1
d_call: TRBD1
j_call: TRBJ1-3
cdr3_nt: TGTGCCAGCAGTGAAGTGACAGGGGCAGGAAACAACATATATTTT
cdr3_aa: CASSEVTGAGNNIYF

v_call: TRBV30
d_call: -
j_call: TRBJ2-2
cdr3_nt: TGTGCCGCGGGCCGGGCCAAGGGGAACACCGGGGAGCTGTTTTTT
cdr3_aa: CAAGRAKGNTGELFF

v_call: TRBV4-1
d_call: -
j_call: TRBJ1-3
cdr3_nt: TGCGCCAGCAGCCTTACACCCCGGGTTTCTGGAAACACCATATATTTT
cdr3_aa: CASSLTPRVSGNTIYF